These 21 T cell receptor beta chains were sequenced from one sample in a study of regulatory T cells in long-lasting Graves disease. CDR3 regions were amplified by Arm-PCR using iRepertoire HTBI primers to build TCR beta libraries. TCRdb called the multiplex PCR reads again in MiXCR, with one record for every CDR3 protein. The sample has about 370,000 distinct CDR3 sequences, about a sixth seen once; the top ten hold over 20%. The time point denotes: newly diagnosed GD, antithyroid drugs for less than 3 months. Preparation of the TCR library used RNA extracted from PBMCs. This sample comprised peripheral blood mononuclear cells (PBMCs), obtained at new diagnosis, from a patient treated with antithyroid drugs. The receptors were gathered from a female donor with Graves disease.

This clonotype was detected only a few times. V is TRBV7-9 and J is TRBJ1-6, with a possible D match to TRBD1 (6 bases). The germline gives CDR1 SEHNR, CDR2 FQNEAQ (reference sequence). With 1 base removed from V and 7 bases from J, the gap between germline ends came to 14 bases. The CDR3 consists of 16 residues. The CDR3: CASSLDRGLKNSPLHF. The CDR3 DNA reads as TGTGCCAGCAGCTTAGATCGGGGGCTCAAGAATTCACCCCTCCACTTT.

This clonotype showed up just a few times. This chain links TRBV11-2 with TRBJ1-1; tentatively, D is TRBD1 (5 bases). V lost 0 bases and J 6 bases, leaving 14 bases between the germline ends. Germline V lookup: CDR1 SGHAT, CDR2 FQNNGV. This CDR3 has 15 residues. The CDR3 region has the DNA TGTGCCAGCAGCTTAGATTTTGCAGGGACCGCTGAAGCTTTCTTT. This gives the protein CASSLDFAGTAEAFF.

This clonotype was seen a handful of times. V and J are TRBV2 and TRBJ1-2, with TRBD1 identical over 10 bases. V gave up 5 bases and J gave up 5 bases; unmatched junction bases: 5. There are 14 residues in the CDR3. Per germline, CDR1 SNHLY and CDR2 FYNNEI. The DNA of the CDR3 is TGTGCCAGCAGTTACTTGGGACAGGGGTATGGCTACACCTTC. Its protein is CASSYLGQGYGYTF.

In its sample, this clonotype was seen many times. The chain couples TRBV4-1 to TRBJ2-7; 8 nucleotides line up with TRBD1. The CDR3 is 15 residues long. Germline V gene lookup returns CDR1 MGHRA and CDR2 YSYEKL. V lost 0 bases, J lost 2 bases, and 3 bases stayed unmatched. CDR3: CASSQEDRVTYEQYF. The DNA of the CDR3 is TGCGCCAGCAGCCAAGAGGACAGGGTTACCTACGAGCAGTACTTC.

This clonotype was recorded at least ten times. This chain joins TRBV6-5 and TRBJ1-2; D uncertain. Trimming pared 2 bases from V and 0 bases from J, leaving 7 bases between. This CDR3 contains 14 residues. CDR1 and CDR2 (germline): MNHEY, SVGAGI. For the CDR3, the DNA is TGTGCCAGCAGTTACCGGCAGACTAACTATGGCTACACCTTC. Its protein product is CASSYRQTNYGYTF.

The table lists this clonotype with many counts. The gene calls are TRBV5-5 and TRBJ2-5; 8 nucleotides match TRBD1. The CDR3 totals 14 residues. V shed 3 bases and J 5 bases; nucleotides not matched to a gene: 6. Germline CDR1 reads SGHKS; CDR2 reads YYEKEE (reference sequence). CDR3 protein: CASSSTGAGETQYF. CDR3 nucleotides: TGTGCCAGCAGCTCGACAGGGGCAGGCGAGACCCAGTACTTC.

The chain combines TRBV6-4 with TRBJ2-5; D could derive from TRBD1 or TRBD2 (6 bases each). Trimming took off 2 bases at V and 2 bases at J, with 15 bases between the two ends. Per the germline V gene, CDR1 is MRHNA and CDR2 is SNTAGT. This CDR3 has 16 residues. This CDR3 reads CASSDLLGGPQETQYF. CDR3 nucleotides: TGTGCCAGCAGTGACCTGCTCGGGGGCCCACAAGAGACCCAGTACTTC.

This clonotype has ten or more counts. The CDR3 here is CASSKTTQFSKGQFF. For the CDR3, the DNA is TGTGCCAGCAGTAAGACTACCCAATTTTCCAAGGGGCAGTTCTTC. The gene calls are TRBV28 and TRBJ2-1; tentatively, D is TRBD2 (5 bases). V lost 5 bases, J lost 12 bases, and 23 bases lay in between. Looked up from germline, CDR1 is MDHEN and CDR2 is SYDVKM. This CDR3 has 15 residues.

This clonotype was seen a handful of times. V usage is TRBV29-1 and J usage is TRBJ1-5, with unresolved D. The CDR3 has 10 residues. Germline CDR1 and CDR2: SQVTM and ANQGSEA. V lost 4 bases and J lost 7, with 5 bases in between. CDR3: CSVGWQPQHF. CDR3 coding DNA: TGCAGCGTTGGCTGGCAGCCCCAGCATTTT.

This clonotype was seen more than once but under ten times. The rearrangement joins TRBV25-1 to TRBJ2-3; unclear D gene. V gave up 5 bases and J gave up 1 base, with 13 bases separating them. This CDR3 spans 15 amino acids. In germline, CDR1 is MGHDK, CDR2 SYGVNS. This CDR3 reads CASSRIEMGTDTQYF. The CDR3 DNA reads as TGTGCCAGCAGTCGCATAGAAATGGGCACAGATACGCAGTATTTT.

Ten or more counts support this clonotype. V and J are TRBV9 and TRBJ2-3; 9 bases line up with TRBD1. Germline loops: CDR1 SGDLS, CDR2 YYNGEE. The CDR3 extends over 15 amino acids. Unmatched junction bases numbered 7, after V lost 4 bases and J lost 4 bases. The CDR3 loop reads CASSPWDRVSDTQYF. CDR3 nucleotide sequence: TGTGCCAGCAGCCCCTGGGACAGGGTATCAGATACGCAGTATTTT.

This chain uses TRBV29-1 with TRBJ1-1; D call uncertain. The germline V gene has CDR1 SQVTM and CDR2 ANQGSEA. The V and J ends lost 6 bases and 2 bases respectively, with 16 bases between them. This CDR3 has 14 amino acids. The CDR3 sequence is CSVRRSLLNTEAFF. The CDR3 coding sequence is TGCAGCGTGAGAAGGTCCCTCCTCAACACTGAAGCTTTCTTT.

This clonotype was seen ten or more times. The V and J genes are TRBV24-1 and TRBJ2-1; TRBD1 matches at 9 bases. Germline CDR1 is KGHDR and CDR2 is SFDVKD. Unmatched junction bases numbered 2, after V lost 0 bases and J lost 3 bases. The CDR3 sequence is 16 residues long. DNA of the CDR3: TGTGCCACCAGTGATTTGAGGACAGGGGACTACAATGAGCAGTTCTTC. This translates into CATSDLRTGDYNEQFF.

This clonotype occurred many times. The V call is TRBV7-2, the J call TRBJ1-5; 7 nucleotides align to TRBD1. The CDR3 spans 17 residues. Losses at the gene ends were 2 bases for V and 0 bases for J; bases not matched to a gene: 7. CDR1 and CDR2 from the germline V gene are SGHTA and FQGNSA. CDR3 residues: CASSLSGQLYSNQPQHF. The CDR3 nucleotides read TGTGCCAGCAGCTTATCGGGACAGCTGTATAGCAATCAGCCCCAGCATTTT.

This clonotype occurred many times. The chain is built from TRBV20-1 and TRBJ1-3; the D is unclear. The V end was cut by 0 bases, the J end by 0 bases, with 12 bases between. The CDR3 contains 16 residues. Germline V lookup: CDR1 DFQATT, CDR2 SNEGSKA (reference sequence). As DNA, the CDR3 is TGCAGTGCTAGAGATAGTGCCAAAAGCTCTGGAAACACCATATATTTT. Encoded protein: CSARDSAKSSGNTIYF.

Comments on this clonotype: Germline is not matched at one junction end, which may reflect a read error. The chain recombines TRBV20-1 with TRBJ2-3; D might be TRBD2 (5 bases). Germline-derived CDR1 and CDR2 are DFQATT and SNEGSKA (reference sequence). The CDR3 sequence is 16 residues long. Here the CDR3 reads CSARRAGTSSTDKQYF. The CDR3 DNA reads TGCAGTGCTAGACGAGCAGGAACCTCTAGCACAGATAAGCAGTATTTT.

This clonotype was counted ten times or more. The chain combines TRBV2 with TRBJ2-2; perhaps TRBD1 as D (5 bases). V lost 6 bases and J 4 bases, leaving 15 bases between the germline ends. This CDR3 region has 15 residues. The germline CDR1 and CDR2 sequences are SNHLY and FYNNEI. The DNA of the CDR3 is TGTGCCAGCAGACCTTACAGACAGAGCACCGGGGAGCTGTTTTTT. It specifies CASRPYRQSTGELFF.

This clonotype was seen more than once but under ten times. Just one base apart from a much larger clone, this may be a read error. The chain uses TRBV6-6 and TRBJ2-1, with 7 positions matching TRBD1. The CDR3 runs to 16 residues. Germline assignment: CDR1 MNHNY and CDR2 SVGAGI (reference sequence). CDR3: CARSYSTGLSYNEQFF. CDR3 DNA: TGTGCCCGCAGTTACTCGACAGGGCTCTCCTACAATGAGCAGTTCTTC.

For this clonotype: This could be a read error, since a much larger clone is one nucleotide away. The conserved phenylalanine or tryptophan normally closing the CDR3 is absent here, so this likely arose from a read error. The chain joins TRBV30 to TRBJ2-3, with D possibly being TRBD2 (5 bases). In germline, CDR1 is GTSNPN, CDR2 SVGIG (reference sequence). The CDR3 length is 13 residues. Between the trimmed V and J ends, which lost 5 bases and 0 bases, there was a span of 9 bases. The CDR3 DNA is TGTGCCTGGTACAGCGGAAGCACAGATACGCAGTATCTT. Translation: CAWYSGSTDTQYL.

This clonotype showed up many times. The gene calls are TRBV7-9 and TRBJ1-2; TRBD1 might be the D (6 bases). Germline CDR1 is SEHNR and CDR2 is FQNEAQ (reference sequence). V was trimmed by 1 base and J by 4 bases, leaving 13 bases between them. The CDR3 has 15 residues. CDR3 coding DNA: TGTGCCAGCAGCTTAGGTTCGTACAGGGCCTATGGCTACACCTTC. As protein: CASSLGSYRAYGYTF.

The chain is built from TRBV18 and TRBJ1-1; D not certain. V was cut by 1 base and J by 6 bases, with 21 bases left in between. Germline V gene data show CDR1 as KGHSH and CDR2 as LQKENI. The CDR3 covers 17 residues. The DNA for the CDR3 is TGTGCCAGCTCACCACAGAACGTTGTAGCCAGATTCGCTGAAGCTTTCTTT. Translating gives CASSPQNVVARFAEAFF. The full variable domain, its missing parts supplied by reference TRBV18 and TRBJ1-1, is NAGVMQNPRHLVRRRGQEARLRCSPMKGHSHVYWYRQLPEEGLKFMVYLQKENIIDESGMPKERFSAEFPKEGPSILRIQQVVRGDSAAYFCASSPQNVVARFAEAFFGQGTRLTVV.